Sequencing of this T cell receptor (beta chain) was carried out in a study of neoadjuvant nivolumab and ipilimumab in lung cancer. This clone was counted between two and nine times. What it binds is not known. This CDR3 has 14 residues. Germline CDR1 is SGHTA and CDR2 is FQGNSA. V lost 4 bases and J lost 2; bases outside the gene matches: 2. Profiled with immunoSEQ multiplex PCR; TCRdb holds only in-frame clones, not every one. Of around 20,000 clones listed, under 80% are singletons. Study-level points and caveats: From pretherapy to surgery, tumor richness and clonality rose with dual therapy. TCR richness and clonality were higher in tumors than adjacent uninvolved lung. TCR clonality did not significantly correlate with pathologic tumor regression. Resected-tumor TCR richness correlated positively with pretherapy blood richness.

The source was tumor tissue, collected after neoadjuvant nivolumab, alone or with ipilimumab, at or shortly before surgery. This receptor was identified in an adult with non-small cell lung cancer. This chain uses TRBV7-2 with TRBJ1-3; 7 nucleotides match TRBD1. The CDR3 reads CASSSTGPGNTIYF. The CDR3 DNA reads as TGTGCCAGCAGCTCGACAGGGCCTGGAAACACCATATATTTT.